The T cell receptor beta chain described here comes from a study of T cell responses to AZD1222 COVID-19 vaccine. Clones were sequenced by immunoSEQ multiplex PCR, and TCRdb holds only the in-frame ones, with some missing. The sample holds 95,000 to 100,000 clones; about 86% are singletons and the top ten take about 1.5%. Comments on this clone: Its specificity is unknown.

Regarding the study as a whole: Researchers took repertoire samples only after the peak T cell response had come. Just a handful of AZD1222 recipients tested seropositive at baseline. Distributed over spike, vaccine-associated CD4 TCRs predominated at 160-218 and 743-854. The donor group comprised mostly white British people and more females; the analysis possibly underestimated clonal diversity.

The CDR3 sequence is 14 residues long. In germline, CDR1 is SGHRS, CDR2 YFSETQ. Trimming cost V 4 bases and J 2 bases; bases outside gene matches: 4. The origin of this receptor is an adult in good health. The material sequenced was peripheral blood, taken on day 0 of AZD1222 vaccination. The rearrangement links TRBV5-1 to TRBJ2-7; 9 bases align to TRBD1. The CDR3 region has the DNA TGCGCCAGCAGCAGCGGACAGGGGCCCTACGAGCAGTACTTC. Amino acid sequence: CASSSGQGPYEQYF.